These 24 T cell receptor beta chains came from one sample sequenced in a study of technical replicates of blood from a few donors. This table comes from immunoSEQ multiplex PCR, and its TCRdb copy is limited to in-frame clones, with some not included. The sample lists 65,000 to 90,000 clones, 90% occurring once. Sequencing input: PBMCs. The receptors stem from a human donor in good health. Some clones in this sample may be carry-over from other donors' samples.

The CDR3: CASSSTTVQETQYF. CDR3 in DNA: TGCGCCAGCAGCTCTACGACAGTCCAAGAGACCCAGTACTTC. The chain employs TRBV5-1 and TRBJ2-5; possibly TRBD1 for D (5 bases). CDR3 size: 14 residues. V lost 3 bases and J lost 1, with 10 bases in between. Germline values: CDR1 SGHRS, CDR2 YFSETQ.

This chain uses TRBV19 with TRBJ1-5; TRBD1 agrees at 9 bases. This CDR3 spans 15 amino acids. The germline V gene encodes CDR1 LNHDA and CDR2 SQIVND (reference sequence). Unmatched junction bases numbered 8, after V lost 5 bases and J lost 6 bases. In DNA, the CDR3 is TGTGCCAGTAGTTCCGGGACAGGGTTAGCTCAGCCCCAGCATTTT. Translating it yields CASSSGTGLAQPQHF.

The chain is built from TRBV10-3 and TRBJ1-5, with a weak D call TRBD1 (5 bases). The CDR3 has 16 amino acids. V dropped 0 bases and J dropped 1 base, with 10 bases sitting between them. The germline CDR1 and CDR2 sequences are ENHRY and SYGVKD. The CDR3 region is CAISESLGGSNQPQHF. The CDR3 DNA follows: TGTGCCATCAGTGAGTCATTGGGGGGGAGCAATCAGCCCCAGCATTTT.

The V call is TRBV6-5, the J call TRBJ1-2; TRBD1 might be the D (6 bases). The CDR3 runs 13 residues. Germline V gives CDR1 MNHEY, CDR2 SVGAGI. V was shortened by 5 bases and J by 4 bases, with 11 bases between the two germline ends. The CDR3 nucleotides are TGTGCCAGCAGTGCGACAGGTAGCTATGGCTACACCTTC. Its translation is CASSATGSYGYTF.

The CDR3 spells CASSPLLPAQGGYTF. CDR3 in DNA: TGTGCCAGCTCACCCCTTCTCCCGGCCCAGGGTGGCTACACCTTC. The chain recombines TRBV18 with TRBJ1-2; D is perhaps TRBD1 (5 bases). The V end was cut by 3 bases, the J end by 7 bases, with 18 bases between. The CDR3 totals 15 residues. CDR1 is KGHSH and CDR2 is LQKENI in the germline V gene.

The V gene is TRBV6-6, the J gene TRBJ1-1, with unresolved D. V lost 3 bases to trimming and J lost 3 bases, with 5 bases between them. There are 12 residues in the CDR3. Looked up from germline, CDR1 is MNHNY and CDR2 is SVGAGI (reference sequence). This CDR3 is CASSYSYTEAFF. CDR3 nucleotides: TGTGCCAGCAGTTATAGTTACACTGAAGCTTTCTTT.

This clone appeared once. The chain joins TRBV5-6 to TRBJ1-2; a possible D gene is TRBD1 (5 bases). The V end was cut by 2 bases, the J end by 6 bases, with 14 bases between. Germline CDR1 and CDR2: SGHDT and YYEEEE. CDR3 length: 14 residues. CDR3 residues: CASSFVNGGDGYTF. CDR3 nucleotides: TGTGCCAGCAGCTTTGTTAACGGGGGGGATGGCTACACCTTC.

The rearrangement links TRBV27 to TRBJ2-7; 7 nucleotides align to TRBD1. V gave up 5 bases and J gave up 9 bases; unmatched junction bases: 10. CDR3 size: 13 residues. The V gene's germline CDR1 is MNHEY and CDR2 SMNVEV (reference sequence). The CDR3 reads CASSLNQDRRQYF. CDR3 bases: TGTGCCAGCAGTCTGAACCAGGACAGGAGGCAGTACTTC.

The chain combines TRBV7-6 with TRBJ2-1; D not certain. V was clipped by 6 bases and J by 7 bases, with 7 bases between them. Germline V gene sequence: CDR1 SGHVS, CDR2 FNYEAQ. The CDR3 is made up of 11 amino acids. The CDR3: CASSSPNEQFF. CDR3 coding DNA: TGTGCCAGCAGTTCCCCTAATGAGCAGTTCTTC.

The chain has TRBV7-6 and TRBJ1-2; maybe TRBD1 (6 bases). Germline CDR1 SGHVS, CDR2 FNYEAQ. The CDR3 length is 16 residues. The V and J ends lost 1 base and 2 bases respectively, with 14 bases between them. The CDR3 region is CASSLGPDRTNYGYTF. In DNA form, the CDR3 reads TGTGCCAGCAGCTTAGGACCAGACAGGACGAACTATGGCTACACCTTC. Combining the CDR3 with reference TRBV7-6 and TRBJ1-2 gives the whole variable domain GAGVSQSPRYKVTKRGQDVALRCDPISGHVSLYWYRQALGQGPEFLTYFNYEAQQDKSGLPNDRFSAERPEGSISTLTIQRTEQRDSAMYRCASSLGPDRTNYGYTFGSGTRLTVV.

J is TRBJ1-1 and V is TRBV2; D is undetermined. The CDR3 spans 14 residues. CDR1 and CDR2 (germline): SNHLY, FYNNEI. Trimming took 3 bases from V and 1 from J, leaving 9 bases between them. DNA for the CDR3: TGTGCCAGCAGTGACTGGCAAACGAACACTGAAGCTTTCTTT. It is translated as CASSDWQTNTEAFF.

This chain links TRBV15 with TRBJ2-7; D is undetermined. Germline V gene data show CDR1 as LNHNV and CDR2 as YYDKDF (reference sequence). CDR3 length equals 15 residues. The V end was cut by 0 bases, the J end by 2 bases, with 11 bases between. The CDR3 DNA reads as TGTGCCACCAGCAGAGATAGTGGGCAGGCCTACGAGCAGTACTTC. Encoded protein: CATSRDSGQAYEQYF.

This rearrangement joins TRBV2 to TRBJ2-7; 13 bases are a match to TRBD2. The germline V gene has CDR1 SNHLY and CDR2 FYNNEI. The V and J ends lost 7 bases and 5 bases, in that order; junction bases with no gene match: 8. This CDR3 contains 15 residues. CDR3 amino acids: CASIRTSGSRHEQYF. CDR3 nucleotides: TGTGCCAGCATCCGGACTAGCGGGAGTCGACACGAGCAGTACTTC.

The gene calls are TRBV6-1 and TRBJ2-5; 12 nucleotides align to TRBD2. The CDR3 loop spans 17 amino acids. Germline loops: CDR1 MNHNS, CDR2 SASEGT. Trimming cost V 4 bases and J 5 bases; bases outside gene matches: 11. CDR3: CASSVVLAGGPGETQYF. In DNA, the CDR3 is TGTGCCAGCAGTGTTGTCCTAGCGGGGGGGCCTGGGGAGACCCAGTACTTC.

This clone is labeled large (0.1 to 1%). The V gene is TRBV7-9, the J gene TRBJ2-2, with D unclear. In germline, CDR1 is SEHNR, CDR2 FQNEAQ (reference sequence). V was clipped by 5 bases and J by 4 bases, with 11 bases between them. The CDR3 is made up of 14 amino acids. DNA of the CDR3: TGTGCCAGCAGCCCTGTTAGTTTCACCGGGGAGCTGTTTTTT. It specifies CASSPVSFTGELFF.

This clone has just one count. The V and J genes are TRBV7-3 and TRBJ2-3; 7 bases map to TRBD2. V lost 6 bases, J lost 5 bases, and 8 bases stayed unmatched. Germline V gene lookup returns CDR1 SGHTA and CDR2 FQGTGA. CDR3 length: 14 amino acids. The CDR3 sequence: CASSPTWEGDTQYF. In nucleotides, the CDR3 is TGTGCCAGCAGTCCAACTTGGGAGGGAGATACGCAGTATTTT.

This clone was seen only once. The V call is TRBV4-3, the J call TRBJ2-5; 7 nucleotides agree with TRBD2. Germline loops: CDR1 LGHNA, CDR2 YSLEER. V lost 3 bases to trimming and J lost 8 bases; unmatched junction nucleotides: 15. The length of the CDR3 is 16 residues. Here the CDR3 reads CASSQDSLAGTGTQYF. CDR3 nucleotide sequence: TGCGCCAGCAGCCAGGATTCGTTAGCGGGCACGGGAACCCAGTACTTC.

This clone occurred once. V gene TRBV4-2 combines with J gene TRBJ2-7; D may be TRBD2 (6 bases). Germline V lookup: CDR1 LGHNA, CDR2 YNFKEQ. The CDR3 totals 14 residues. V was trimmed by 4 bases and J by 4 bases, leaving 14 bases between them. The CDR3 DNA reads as TGTGCCAGCAGCCGGACCCTCGGGACTTACGAGCAGTACTTC. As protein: CASSRTLGTYEQYF.

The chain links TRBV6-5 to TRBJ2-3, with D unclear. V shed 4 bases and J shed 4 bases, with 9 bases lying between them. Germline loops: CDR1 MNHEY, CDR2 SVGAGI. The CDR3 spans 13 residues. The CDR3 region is CASSFSFSDTQYF. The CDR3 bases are TGTGCCAGCAGTTTCTCCTTCTCAGATACGCAGTATTTT.

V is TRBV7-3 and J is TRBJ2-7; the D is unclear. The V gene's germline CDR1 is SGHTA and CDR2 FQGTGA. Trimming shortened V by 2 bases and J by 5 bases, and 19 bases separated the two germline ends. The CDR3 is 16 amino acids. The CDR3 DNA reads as TGTGCCAGCAGCTTATCCCCCCGCTACCGAACCAACGAGCAGTACTTC. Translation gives CASSLSPRYRTNEQYF.

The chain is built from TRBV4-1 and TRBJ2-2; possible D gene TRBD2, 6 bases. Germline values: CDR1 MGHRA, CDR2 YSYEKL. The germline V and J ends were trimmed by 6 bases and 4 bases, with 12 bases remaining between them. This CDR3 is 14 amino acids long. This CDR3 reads CASRDGGATGELFF. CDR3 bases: TGCGCCAGCAGGGACGGCGGGGCCACCGGGGAGCTGTTTTTT.

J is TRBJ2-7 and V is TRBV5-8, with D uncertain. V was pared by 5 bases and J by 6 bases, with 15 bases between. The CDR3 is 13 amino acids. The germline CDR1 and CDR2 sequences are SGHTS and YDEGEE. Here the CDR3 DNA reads TGTGCCAGCAGTGATGTATCGGTCCTCGAGCAGTACTTC. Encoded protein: CASSDVSVLEQYF.

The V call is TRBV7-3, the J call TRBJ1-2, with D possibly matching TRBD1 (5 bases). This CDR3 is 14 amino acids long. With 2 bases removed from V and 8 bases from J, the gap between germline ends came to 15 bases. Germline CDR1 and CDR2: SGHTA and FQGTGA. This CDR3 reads CASSLLPGTGGYTF. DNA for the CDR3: TGTGCCAGCAGCTTATTGCCAGGGACTGGAGGCTACACCTTC.

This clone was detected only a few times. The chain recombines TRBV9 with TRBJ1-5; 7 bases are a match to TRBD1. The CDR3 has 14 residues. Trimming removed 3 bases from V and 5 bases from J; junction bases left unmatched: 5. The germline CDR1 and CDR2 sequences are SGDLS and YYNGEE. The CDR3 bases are TGTGCCAGCAGCGATGGTACAGGGGATCAGCCCCAGCATTTT. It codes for CASSDGTGDQPQHF. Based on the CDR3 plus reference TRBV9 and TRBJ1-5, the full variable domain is DSGVTQTPKHLITATGQRVTLRCSPRSGDLSVYWYQQSLDQGLQFLIQYYNGEERAKGNILERFSAQQFPDLHSELNLSSLELGDSALYFCASSDGTGDQPQHFGDGTRLSIL.